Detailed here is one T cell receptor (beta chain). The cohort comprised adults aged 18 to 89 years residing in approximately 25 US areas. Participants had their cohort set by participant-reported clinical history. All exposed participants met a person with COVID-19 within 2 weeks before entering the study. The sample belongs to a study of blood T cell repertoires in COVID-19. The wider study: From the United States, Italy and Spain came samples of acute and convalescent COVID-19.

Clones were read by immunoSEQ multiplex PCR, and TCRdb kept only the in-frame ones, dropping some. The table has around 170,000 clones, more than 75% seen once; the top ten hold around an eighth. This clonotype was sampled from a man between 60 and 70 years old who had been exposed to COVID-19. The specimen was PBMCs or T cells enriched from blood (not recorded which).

The CDR3 here is CASSSADTEAFF. In DNA, the CDR3 is TGTGCCAGCAGCTCCGCGGACACTGAAGCTTTCTTT. The chain couples TRBV5-4 to TRBJ1-1; no clear D. The V gene lost 3 bases and the J gene lost 3 bases, with 6 bases spanning the gap. CDR1 and CDR2 from the germline V gene are SGHNT and YYREEE (reference sequence). This CDR3 comprises 12 residues.